The 15 T cell receptor beta chains listed next were all sequenced from one sample in a study of regulatory T cells in long-lasting Graves disease (dated by TCRdb to the early 2020s). The library was generated by multiplex PCR. Sequencing took place on an Illumina HiSeq 4000. iRepertoire HTBI primers and Arm-PCR amplification of CDR3 regions were used to construct TCR beta libraries. The raw public data were reprocessed by TCRdb itself: fastp quality trimming at Q25, MiXCR clonotype calling, in-frame beta chains only. Here each entry gathers all rows of one CDR3 protein and keeps the most common genes and DNA. In all, the sample holds roughly 470,000 distinct CDR3 sequences, and less than 25% of those were seen once. 7.8% of the sample lies in the top ten. Interpreted using the paper, the time point label stands for: persistent/refractory GD, antithyroid drugs over 5 years with positive TRAb. For both TCR sequencing and RNA sequencing, RNA was extracted from PBMCs in TRIzol.

The material sequenced was peripheral blood mononuclear cells (PBMCs), taken when the disease was refractory, from a patient treated with antithyroid drugs. The receptor set was obtained from a female donor with Graves disease.

The chain recombines TRBV20-1 with TRBJ2-6, with TRBD1 identical over 8 bases. Trimming took 0 bases from V and 0 from J; bases not matched to a gene: 10. From germline, CDR1 is DFQATT and CDR2 SNEGSKA (reference sequence). This CDR3 comprises 19 residues. Here the CDR3 reads CSARDLLRDRSSGANVLTF. The CDR3 region has the DNA TGCAGTGCTAGAGATCTTTTAAGGGACAGGAGCTCTGGGGCCAACGTCCTGACTTTC.

Turning to this clonotype: This likely traces to a read error, being one base from a far larger clone. The conserved phenylalanine or tryptophan normally closing the CDR3 is absent here, so this likely arose from a read error. The J gene is TRBJ1-1, the V gene TRBV6-1; 8 bases align to TRBD1. V was clipped by 6 bases and J by 0 bases; unmatched bases: 3. CDR1 MNHNS and CDR2 SASEGT come from the germline V gene. The CDR3 length is 14 residues. The CDR3 nucleotides are TGTGCCAGCAGGACAGGGGATCTGAACACTGAAGCTTTCCTT. This codes for CASRTGDLNTEAFL.

This clonotype has a count of ten or more. The chain uses TRBV30 and TRBJ1-1, with D hard to call. In germline, CDR1 is GTSNPN, CDR2 SVGIG (reference sequence). The CDR3 has 13 amino acids. Between the trimmed V and J ends, which lost 1 base and 4 bases, there was a span of 10 bases. This CDR3 reads CAWSAAVPTEAFF. CDR3 in DNA: TGTGCCTGGAGTGCCGCGGTTCCCACTGAAGCTTTCTTT.

This clonotype appeared once. V gene TRBV5-5 combines with J gene TRBJ1-4, with TRBD1 matching 10 bases. CDR3 length: 15 residues. The V and J ends lost 4 bases and 8 bases, in that order; junction bases with no gene match: 8. The germline CDR1 and CDR2 sequences are SGHKS and YYEKEE (reference sequence). The CDR3: CASSPGTGVREKLFF. CDR3 nucleotide sequence: TGTGCCAGCAGCCCAGGGACAGGGGTACGAGAAAAACTGTTTTTT. The full variable domain, its missing parts supplied by reference TRBV5-5 and TRBJ1-4, is DAGVTQSPTHLIKTRGQQVTLRCSPISGHKSVSWYQQVLGQGPQFIFQYYEKEERGRGNFPDRFSARQFPNYSSELNVNALLLGDSALYLCASSPGTGVREKLFFGSGTQLSVL.

For this clonotype: One end of the junction fails to match germline, which may point to a read error. This chain connects TRBV5-1 to TRBJ2-2, with D possibly TRBD2 on 5 matching bases. The CDR3 sequence is 13 residues long. CDR1 is SGHRS and CDR2 is YFSETQ in the germline V gene. The CDR3 DNA follows: TGCGCCAGCAGATTGGGAGCGGCCGGGGAGCTGGTTTTT. Translated, it gives CASRLGAAGELVF.

This clonotype was recorded many times. V is TRBV3-1 and J is TRBJ2-7, with 9 bases that match TRBD2. V shed 1 base, J shed 4 bases, and the junction held 2 bases outside the gene matches. The CDR3 runs 14 residues. Germline lookup yields CDR1 LGHDT and CDR2 YNNKEL (reference sequence). The chain's CDR3 is CASSQGTSVYEQYF. In DNA form, the CDR3 reads TGTGCCAGCAGCCAAGGGACTAGCGTGTACGAGCAGTACTTC.

This clonotype was detected ten times or more. The chain couples TRBV28 to TRBJ2-2; no clear D. Trimming removed 3 bases from V and 1 base from J, with 6 bases in between. The CDR3 loop spans 14 amino acids. Germline values: CDR1 MDHEN, CDR2 SYDVKM. The CDR3 protein is CASSLYGNTGELFF. In DNA, the CDR3 is TGTGCCAGCAGTTTGTACGGGAACACCGGGGAGCTGTTTTTT.

This clonotype was seen more than once but under ten times. This chain joins TRBV4-1 and TRBJ1-5; D possibly corresponds to TRBD1 (5 bases). V was trimmed by 1 base and J by 4 bases, leaving 11 bases between them. The CDR3 has 15 residues. CDR1 and CDR2 (germline): MGHRA, YSYEKL. For the CDR3, the DNA is TGCGCCAGCAGCCAAGTATGGGACGGTAATCAGCCCCAGCATTTT. This codes for CASSQVWDGNQPQHF.

The rearrangement joins TRBV6-5 to TRBJ2-2; no definite D call. CDR1 and CDR2 (germline): MNHEY, SVGAGI. This CDR3 contains 15 residues. V was cut by 0 bases and J by 5 bases, with 10 bases left in between. The CDR3 nucleotides are TGTGCCAGCAGTTACTCGATATACCTAACCGGGGAGCTGTTTTTT. Its translation is CASSYSIYLTGELFF.

With respect to this clonotype: Being one base from a much bigger clone, this may be a read error. The gene calls are TRBV29-1 and TRBJ1-2; the D gene is possibly TRBD1 (5 bases). The CDR3 loop spans 12 amino acids. Germline V lookup: CDR1 SQVTM, CDR2 ANQGSEA. Trimming cost V 4 bases and J 6 bases, with 12 bases left between them. The CDR3 loop is CSVAQALDGYTF. DNA for the CDR3: TGCAGCGTTGCACAGGCCCTCGATGGCTACACCTTC. Together with reference TRBV29-1 and TRBJ1-2, the CDR3 gives the full variable domain: SAVISQKPSRDICQRGTSLTIQCQVDSQVTMMFWYRQQPGQSLTLIATANQGSEATYESGFVIDKFPISRPNLTFSTLTVSNMSPEDSSIYLCSVAQALDGYTFGSGTRLTVV.

This clonotype was seen a handful of times. The rearrangement joins TRBV6-1 to TRBJ2-5; D may be TRBD1 (5 bases). CDR1 is MNHNS, CDR2 SASEGT, per germline. The V end lost 8 bases, the J end lost 3 bases, and 19 bases lay between the germline ends. There are 15 residues in the CDR3. The CDR3 reads CASSDSVRIEETQYF. DNA for the CDR3: TGTGCCAGCTCTGACAGTGTTCGAATCGAAGAGACCCAGTACTTC.

Many counts were recorded for this clonotype. The V and J genes are TRBV28 and TRBJ2-5, with 10 bases fitting TRBD1. V shed 5 bases and J 2 bases; nucleotides not matched to a gene: 5. The CDR3 loop spans 15 amino acids. Looked up from germline, CDR1 is MDHEN and CDR2 is SYDVKM. The CDR3 DNA is TGTGCCAGCAGTACTCCGGGACAGGGGCAAGAGACCCAGTACTTC. Its protein product is CASSTPGQGQETQYF.

This clonotype was observed at least ten times. The V gene is TRBV6-1, the J gene TRBJ1-5; D is perhaps TRBD1 (5 bases). The germline gives CDR1 MNHNS, CDR2 SASEGT. The CDR3 length is 15 residues. V lost 4 bases, J lost 2 bases, and 12 bases lay in between. This CDR3 is CASSVGQGGNQPQHF. The DNA of the CDR3 is TGTGCCAGCAGTGTTGGGCAGGGTGGCAATCAGCCCCAGCATTTT.

The genes are TRBV7-8 and TRBJ1-1; the D gene is possibly TRBD1 (6 bases). Per the germline V gene, CDR1 is SGHVS and CDR2 is FQNEAQ. The V end lost 1 base, the J end lost 8 bases, and 20 bases lay between the germline ends. The CDR3 covers 16 residues. Written as DNA, the CDR3 is TGTGCCAGCAGCTTAGTGGGAGGACAGAGCGTTGTAGAAGCTTTCTTT. It specifies CASSLVGGQSVVEAFF.

This rearrangement joins TRBV30 to TRBJ2-5; 9 positions agree with TRBD1. Germline V lookup: CDR1 GTSNPN, CDR2 SVGIG (reference sequence). The CDR3 sequence is 15 residues long. V lost 8 bases to trimming and J lost 3 bases; unmatched junction nucleotides: 13. The CDR3 reads CAGLFPGTGKETQYF. CDR3 sequence (DNA): TGTGCCGGACTATTTCCGGGGACAGGGAAAGAGACCCAGTACTTC.